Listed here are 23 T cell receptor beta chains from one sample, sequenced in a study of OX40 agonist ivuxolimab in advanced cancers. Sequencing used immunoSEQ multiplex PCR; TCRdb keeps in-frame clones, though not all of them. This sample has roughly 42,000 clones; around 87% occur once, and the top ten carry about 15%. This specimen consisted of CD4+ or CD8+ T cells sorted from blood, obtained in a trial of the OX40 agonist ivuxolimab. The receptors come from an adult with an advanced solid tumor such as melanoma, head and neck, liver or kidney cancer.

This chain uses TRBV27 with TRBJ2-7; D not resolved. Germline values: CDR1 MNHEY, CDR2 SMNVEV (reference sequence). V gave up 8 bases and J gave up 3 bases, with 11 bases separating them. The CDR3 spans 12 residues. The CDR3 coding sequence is TGTGCCAGCGCCCAGATGGGCTACGAGCAGTACTTC. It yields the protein CASAQMGYEQYF.

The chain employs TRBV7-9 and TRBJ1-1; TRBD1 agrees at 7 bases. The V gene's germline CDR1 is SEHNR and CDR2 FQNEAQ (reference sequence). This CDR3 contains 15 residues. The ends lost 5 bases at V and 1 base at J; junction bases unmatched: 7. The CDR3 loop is CASSLTQGENTEAFF. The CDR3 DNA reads TGTGCCAGCAGCCTTACCCAGGGGGAGAACACTGAAGCTTTCTTT.

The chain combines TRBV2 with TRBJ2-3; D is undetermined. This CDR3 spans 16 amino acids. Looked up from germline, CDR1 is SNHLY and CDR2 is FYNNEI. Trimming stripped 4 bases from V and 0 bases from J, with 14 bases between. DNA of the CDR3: TGTGCCAGCAGTGGGCCCTACGCGACTAGCACAGATACGCAGTATTTT. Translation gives CASSGPYATSTDTQYF.

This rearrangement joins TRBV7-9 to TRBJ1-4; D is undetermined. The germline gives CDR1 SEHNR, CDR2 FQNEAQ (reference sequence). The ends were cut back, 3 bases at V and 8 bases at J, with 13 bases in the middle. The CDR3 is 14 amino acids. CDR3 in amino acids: CASSLSSSDEKLFF. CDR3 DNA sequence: TGTGCCAGCAGCTTGTCTTCTTCCGACGAAAAACTGTTTTTT.

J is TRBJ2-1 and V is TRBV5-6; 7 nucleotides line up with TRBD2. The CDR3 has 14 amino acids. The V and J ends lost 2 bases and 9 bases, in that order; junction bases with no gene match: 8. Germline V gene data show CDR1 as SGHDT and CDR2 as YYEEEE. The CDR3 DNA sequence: TGTGCCAGCAGCTTCGGGGGGACCCAGGGTGAGCAGTTCTTC. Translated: CASSFGGTQGEQFF.

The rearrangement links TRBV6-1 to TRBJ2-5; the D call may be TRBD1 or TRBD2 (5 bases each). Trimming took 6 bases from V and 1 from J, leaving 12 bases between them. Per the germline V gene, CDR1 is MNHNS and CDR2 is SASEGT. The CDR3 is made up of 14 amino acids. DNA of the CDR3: TGTGCCAGCAGGTCCATGGGACCCCAAGAGACCCAGTACTTC. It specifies CASRSMGPQETQYF.

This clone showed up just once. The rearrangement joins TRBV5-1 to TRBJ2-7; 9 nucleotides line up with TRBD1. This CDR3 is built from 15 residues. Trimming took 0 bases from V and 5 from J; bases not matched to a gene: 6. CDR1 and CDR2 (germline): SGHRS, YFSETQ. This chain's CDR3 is CASSLEGTGFNEQYV. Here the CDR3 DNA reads TGCGCCAGCAGCTTGGAAGGGACAGGGTTCAACGAGCAGTACGTC.

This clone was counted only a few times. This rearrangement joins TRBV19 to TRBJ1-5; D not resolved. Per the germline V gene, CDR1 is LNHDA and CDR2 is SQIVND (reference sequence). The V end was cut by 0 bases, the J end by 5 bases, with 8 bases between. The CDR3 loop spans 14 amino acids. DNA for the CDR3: TGTGCCAGTAGTATAGACCTTCCCGATCAGCCCCAGCATTTT. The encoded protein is CASSIDLPDQPQHF.

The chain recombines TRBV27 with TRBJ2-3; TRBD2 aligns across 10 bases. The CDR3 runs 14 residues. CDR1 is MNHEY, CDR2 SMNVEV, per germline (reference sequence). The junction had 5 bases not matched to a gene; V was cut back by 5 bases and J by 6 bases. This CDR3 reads CASSPLAGVDTQYF. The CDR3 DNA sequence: TGTGCCAGCAGTCCCCTAGCGGGAGTTGATACGCAGTATTTT.

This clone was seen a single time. CDR3 nucleotides: TGTGCCAGCAGCTTAGGTACAGGGGCTTACGAGCAGTACTTC. Translating it yields CASSLGTGAYEQYF. The chain combines TRBV11-2 with TRBJ2-7; TRBD1 matches at 7 bases. Germline-derived CDR1 and CDR2 are SGHAT and FQNNGV. The CDR3 spans 14 residues. V lost 1 base and J lost 4; bases outside the gene matches: 4. Full variable domain (outside the CDR3, taken from reference TRBV11-2 and TRBJ2-7): EAGVAQSPRYKIIEKRQSVAFWCNPISGHATLYWYQQILGQGPKLLIQFQNNGVVDDSQLPKDRFSAERLKGVDSTLKIQPAKLEDSAVYLCASSLGTGAYEQYFGPGTRLTVT.

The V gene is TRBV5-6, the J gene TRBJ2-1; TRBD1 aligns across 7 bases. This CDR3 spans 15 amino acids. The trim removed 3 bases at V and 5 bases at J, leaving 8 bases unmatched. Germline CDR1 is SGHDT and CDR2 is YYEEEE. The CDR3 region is CASSSDRNSDNEQFF. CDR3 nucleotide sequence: TGTGCCAGCAGCTCGGACAGGAATAGTGACAATGAGCAGTTCTTC.

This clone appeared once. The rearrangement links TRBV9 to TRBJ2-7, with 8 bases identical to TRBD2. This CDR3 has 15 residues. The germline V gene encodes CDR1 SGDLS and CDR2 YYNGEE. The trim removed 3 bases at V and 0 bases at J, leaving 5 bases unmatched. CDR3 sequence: CASSALAGNSYEQYF. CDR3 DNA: TGTGCCAGCAGCGCGTTAGCGGGGAACTCCTACGAGCAGTACTTC.

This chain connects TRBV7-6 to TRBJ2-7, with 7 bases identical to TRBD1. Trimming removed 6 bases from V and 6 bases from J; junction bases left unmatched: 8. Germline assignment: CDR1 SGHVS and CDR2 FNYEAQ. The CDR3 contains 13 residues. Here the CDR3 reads CASRAETGSEQYF. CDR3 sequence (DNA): TGTGCCAGCAGGGCAGAGACAGGGTCCGAGCAGTACTTC.

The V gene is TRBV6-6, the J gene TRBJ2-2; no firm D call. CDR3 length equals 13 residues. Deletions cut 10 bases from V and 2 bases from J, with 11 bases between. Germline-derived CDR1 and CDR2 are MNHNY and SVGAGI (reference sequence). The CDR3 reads CATNGLNTGELFF. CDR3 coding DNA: TGTGCCACCAACGGCTTAAACACCGGGGAGCTGTTTTTT.

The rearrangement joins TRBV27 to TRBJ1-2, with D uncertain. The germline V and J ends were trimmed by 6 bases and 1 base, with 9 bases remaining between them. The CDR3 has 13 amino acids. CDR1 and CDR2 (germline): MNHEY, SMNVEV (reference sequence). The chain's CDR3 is CASRRGVNYGYTF. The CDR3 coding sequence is TGTGCCAGCAGACGCGGGGTTAACTATGGCTACACCTTC.

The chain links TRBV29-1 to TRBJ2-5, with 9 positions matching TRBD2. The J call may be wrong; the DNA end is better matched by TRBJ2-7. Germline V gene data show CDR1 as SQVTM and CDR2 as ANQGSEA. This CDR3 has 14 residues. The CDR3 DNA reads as TGCAGCGTTGAAGTTGCGGGAGGGCTCTACGAGCAGTACTTC. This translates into CSVEVAGGLYEQYF.

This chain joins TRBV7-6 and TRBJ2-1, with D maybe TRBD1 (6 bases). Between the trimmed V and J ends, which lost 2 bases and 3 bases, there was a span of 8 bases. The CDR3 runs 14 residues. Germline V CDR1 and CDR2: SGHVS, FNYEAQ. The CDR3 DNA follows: TGTGCCAGCAGCTTAACAGGGAACTACAATGAGCAGTTCTTC. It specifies CASSLTGNYNEQFF.

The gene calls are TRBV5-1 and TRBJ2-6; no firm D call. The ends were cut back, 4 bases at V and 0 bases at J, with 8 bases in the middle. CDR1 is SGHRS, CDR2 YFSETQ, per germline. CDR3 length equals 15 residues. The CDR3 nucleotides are TGCGCCAGCAGCACAGCAAGCTCTGGGGCCAACGTCCTGACTTTC. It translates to CASSTASSGANVLTF.

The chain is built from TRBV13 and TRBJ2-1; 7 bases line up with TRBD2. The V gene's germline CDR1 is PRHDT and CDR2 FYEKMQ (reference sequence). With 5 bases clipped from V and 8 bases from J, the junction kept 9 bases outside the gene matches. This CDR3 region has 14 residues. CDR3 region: CASSPGGSGDEQFF. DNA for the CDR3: TGTGCCAGCAGCCCTGGCGGGAGCGGAGATGAGCAGTTCTTC.

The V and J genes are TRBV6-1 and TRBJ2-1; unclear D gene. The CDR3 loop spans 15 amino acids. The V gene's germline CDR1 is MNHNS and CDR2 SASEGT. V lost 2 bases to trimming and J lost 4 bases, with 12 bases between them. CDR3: CASSETEAIYNEQFF. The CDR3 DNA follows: TGTGCCAGCAGTGAAACGGAAGCTATATACAATGAGCAGTTCTTC.

CDR3 sequence (DNA): TGTGCCAGCAGTGATGTAGGTGGGACTAGCGGCTACAATGAGCAGTTCTTC. Amino acid sequence: CASSDVGGTSGYNEQFF. The V call is TRBV2, the J call TRBJ2-1; 11 bases fit TRBD2. J was trimmed by 3 bases and V by 3 bases; bases with no gene match: 7. In germline, CDR1 is SNHLY, CDR2 FYNNEI. The CDR3 length is 17 residues.

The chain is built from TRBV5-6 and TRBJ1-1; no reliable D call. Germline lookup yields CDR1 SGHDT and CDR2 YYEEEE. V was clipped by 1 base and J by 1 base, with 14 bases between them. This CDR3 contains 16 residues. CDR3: CASSLSWAGGNTEAFF. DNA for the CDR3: TGTGCCAGCAGCTTGAGCTGGGCCGGCGGGAACACTGAAGCTTTCTTT.

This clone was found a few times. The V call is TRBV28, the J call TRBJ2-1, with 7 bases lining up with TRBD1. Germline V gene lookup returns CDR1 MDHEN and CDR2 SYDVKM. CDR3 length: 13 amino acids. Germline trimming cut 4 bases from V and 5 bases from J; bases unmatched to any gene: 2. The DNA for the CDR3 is TGTGCCAGCAGTTGGGGACAGCACAATGAGCAGTTCTTC. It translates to CASSWGQHNEQFF.